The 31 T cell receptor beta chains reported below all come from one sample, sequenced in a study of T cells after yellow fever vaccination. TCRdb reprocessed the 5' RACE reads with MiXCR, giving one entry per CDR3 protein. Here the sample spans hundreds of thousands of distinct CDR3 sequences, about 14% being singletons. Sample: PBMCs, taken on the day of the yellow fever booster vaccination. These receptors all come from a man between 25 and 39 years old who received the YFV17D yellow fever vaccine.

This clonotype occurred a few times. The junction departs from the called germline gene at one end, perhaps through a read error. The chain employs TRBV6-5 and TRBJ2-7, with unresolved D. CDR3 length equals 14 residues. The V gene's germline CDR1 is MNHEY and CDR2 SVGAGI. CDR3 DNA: TGTGCCAGCAGGTACTCCCTCGGCTCCTACGAGCAGTACTTC. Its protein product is CASRYSLGSYEQYF.

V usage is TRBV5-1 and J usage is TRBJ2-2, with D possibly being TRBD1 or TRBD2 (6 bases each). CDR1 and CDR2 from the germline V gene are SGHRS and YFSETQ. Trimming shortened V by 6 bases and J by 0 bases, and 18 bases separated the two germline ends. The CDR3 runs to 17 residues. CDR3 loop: CASTSLGGVTNTGELFF. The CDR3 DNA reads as TGCGCCAGCACCTCCCTCGGGGGCGTCACGAACACCGGGGAGCTGTTTTTT.

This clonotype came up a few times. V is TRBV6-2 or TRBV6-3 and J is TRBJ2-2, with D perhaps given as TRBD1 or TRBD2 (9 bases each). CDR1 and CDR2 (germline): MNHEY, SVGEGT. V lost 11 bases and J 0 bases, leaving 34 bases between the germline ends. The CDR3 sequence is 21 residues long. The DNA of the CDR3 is TGTGCCCTTACCGGGACAGGGATGTTTCGGCTAGCGGGGCCGAACACCGGGGAGCTGTTTTTT. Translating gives CALTGTGMFRLAGPNTGELFF.

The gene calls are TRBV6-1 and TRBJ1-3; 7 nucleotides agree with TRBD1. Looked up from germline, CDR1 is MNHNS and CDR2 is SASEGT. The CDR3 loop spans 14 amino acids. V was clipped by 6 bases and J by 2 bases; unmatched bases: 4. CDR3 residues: CASRQDRAGNTIYF. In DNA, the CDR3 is TGTGCCAGCAGGCAAGACAGGGCTGGAAACACCATATATTTT.

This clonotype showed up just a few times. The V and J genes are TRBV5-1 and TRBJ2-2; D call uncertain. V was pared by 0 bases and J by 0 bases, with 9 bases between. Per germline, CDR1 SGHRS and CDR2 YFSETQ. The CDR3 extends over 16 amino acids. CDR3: CASSLASVSNTGELFF. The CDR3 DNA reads TGCGCCAGCAGCTTGGCCTCGGTTTCGAACACCGGGGAGCTGTTTTTT.

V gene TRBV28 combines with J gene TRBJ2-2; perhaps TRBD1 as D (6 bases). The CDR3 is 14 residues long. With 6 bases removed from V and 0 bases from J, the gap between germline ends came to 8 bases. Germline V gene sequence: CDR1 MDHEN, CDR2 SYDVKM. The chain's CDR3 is CASSGQPNTGELFF. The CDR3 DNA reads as TGTGCCAGCAGCGGACAGCCGAACACCGGGGAGCTGTTTTTT. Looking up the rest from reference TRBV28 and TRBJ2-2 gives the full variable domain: DVKVTQSSRYLVKRTGEKVFLECVQDMDHENMFWYRQDPGLGLRLIYFSYDVKMKEKGDIPEGYSVSREKKERFSLILESASTNQTSMYLCASSGQPNTGELFFGEGSRLTVL.

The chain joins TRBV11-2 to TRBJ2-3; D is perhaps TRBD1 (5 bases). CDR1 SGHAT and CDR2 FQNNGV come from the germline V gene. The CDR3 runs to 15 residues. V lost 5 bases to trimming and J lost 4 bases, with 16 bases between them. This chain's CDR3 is CASSQDMVRPDTQYF. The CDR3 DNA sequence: TGTGCCAGCAGCCAGGACATGGTGAGACCAGATACGCAGTATTTT.

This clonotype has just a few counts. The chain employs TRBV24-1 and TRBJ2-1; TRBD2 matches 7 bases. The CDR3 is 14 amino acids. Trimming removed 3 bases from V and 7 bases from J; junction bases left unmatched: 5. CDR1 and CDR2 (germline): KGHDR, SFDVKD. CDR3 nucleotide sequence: TGTGCCACCAGTGATCGACTAGCAGGTAATGAGCAGTTCTTC. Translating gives CATSDRLAGNEQFF.

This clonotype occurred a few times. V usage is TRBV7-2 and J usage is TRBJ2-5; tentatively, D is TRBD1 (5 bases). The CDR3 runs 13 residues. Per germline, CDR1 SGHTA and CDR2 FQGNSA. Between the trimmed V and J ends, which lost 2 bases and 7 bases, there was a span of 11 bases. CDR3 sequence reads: CASSLRQGRTQYF. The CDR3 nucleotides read TGTGCCAGCAGCTTACGCCAGGGTAGGACCCAGTACTTC. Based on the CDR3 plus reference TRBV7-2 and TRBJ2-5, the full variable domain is GAGVSQSPSNKVTEKGKDVELRCDPISGHTALYWYRQSLGQGLEFLIYFQGNSAPDKSGLPSDRFSAERTGGSVSTLTIQRTQQEDSAVYLCASSLRQGRTQYFGPGTRLLVL.

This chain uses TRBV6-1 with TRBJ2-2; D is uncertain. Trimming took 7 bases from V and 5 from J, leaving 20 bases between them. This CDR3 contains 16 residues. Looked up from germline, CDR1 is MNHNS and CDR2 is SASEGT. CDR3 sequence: CASIGVGSYGTGELFF. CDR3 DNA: TGTGCCAGCATTGGGGTGGGCAGCTACGGGACCGGGGAGCTGTTTTTT.

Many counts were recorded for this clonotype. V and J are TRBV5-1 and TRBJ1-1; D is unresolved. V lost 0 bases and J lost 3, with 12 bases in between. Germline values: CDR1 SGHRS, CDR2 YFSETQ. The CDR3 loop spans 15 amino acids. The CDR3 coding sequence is TGCGCCAGCAGCTTGGAGCGGGGAAGGGACACTGAAGCTTTCTTT. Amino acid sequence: CASSLERGRDTEAFF.

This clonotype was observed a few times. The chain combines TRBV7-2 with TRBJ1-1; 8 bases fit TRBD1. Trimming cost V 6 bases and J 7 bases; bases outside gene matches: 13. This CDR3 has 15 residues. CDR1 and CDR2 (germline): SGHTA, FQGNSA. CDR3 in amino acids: CASRLDPGQENEAFF. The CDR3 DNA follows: TGTGCCAGCAGACTCGACCCGGGACAGGAGAATGAAGCTTTCTTT.

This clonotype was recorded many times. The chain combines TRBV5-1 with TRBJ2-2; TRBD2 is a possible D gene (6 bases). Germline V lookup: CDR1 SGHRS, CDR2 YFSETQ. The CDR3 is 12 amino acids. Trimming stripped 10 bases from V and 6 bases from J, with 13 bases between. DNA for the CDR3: TGCGCCGCAAGGCTAGCGTCCGGGGAGCTGTTTTTT. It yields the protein CAARLASGELFF.

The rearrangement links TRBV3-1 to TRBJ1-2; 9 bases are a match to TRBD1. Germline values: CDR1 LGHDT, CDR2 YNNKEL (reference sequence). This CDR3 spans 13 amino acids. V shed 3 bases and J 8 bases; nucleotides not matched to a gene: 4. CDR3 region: CASSQGQGVGYTF. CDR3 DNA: TGTGCCAGCAGCCAGGGACAGGGAGTAGGCTACACCTTC.

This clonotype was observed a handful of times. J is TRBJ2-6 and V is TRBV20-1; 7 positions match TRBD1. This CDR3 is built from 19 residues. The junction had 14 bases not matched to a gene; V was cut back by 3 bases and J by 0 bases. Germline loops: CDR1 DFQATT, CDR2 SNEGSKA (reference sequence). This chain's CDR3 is CSASPPPGTVFSGANVLTF. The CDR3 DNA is TGCAGTGCTAGCCCACCCCCAGGGACAGTTTTCTCTGGGGCCAACGTCCTGACTTTC.

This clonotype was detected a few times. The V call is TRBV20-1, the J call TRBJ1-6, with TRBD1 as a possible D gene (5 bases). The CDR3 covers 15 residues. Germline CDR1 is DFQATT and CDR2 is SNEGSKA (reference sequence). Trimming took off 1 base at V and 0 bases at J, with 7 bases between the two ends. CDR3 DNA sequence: TGCAGTGCTAGAGGTGGGGGCTCCTATAATTCACCCCTCCACTTT. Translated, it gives CSARGGGSYNSPLHF.

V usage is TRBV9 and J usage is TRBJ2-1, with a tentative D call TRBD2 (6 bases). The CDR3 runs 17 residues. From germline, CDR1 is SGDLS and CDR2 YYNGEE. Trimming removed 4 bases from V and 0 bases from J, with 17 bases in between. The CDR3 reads CASSPSGGSGSYNEQFF. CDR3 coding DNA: TGTGCCAGCAGCCCCAGTGGGGGGTCGGGCTCCTACAATGAGCAGTTCTTC.

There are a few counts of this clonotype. The CDR3 bases are TGTGCCAGCAACCGGCGACTAGCGGACTACAATGAGCAGTTCTTC. It codes for CASNRRLADYNEQFF. The gene calls are TRBV5-6 and TRBJ2-1; 9 nucleotides match TRBD2. This CDR3 is built from 15 residues. Germline CDR1 is SGHDT and CDR2 is YYEEEE. Trimming cost V 6 bases and J 3 bases; bases outside gene matches: 7.

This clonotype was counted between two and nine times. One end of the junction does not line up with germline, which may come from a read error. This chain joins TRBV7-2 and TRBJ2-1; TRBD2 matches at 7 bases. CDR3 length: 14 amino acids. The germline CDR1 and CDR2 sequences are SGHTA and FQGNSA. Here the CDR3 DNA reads TGTGCCAGCAGCCCAAGCCGGGACTACGATGAGCAGTTCTTC. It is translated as CASSPSRDYDEQFF.

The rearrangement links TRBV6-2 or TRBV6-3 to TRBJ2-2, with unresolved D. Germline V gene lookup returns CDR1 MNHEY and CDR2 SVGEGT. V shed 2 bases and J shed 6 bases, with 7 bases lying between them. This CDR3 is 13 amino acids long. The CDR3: CASSYKRSGELFF. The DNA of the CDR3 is TGTGCCAGCAGTTACAAGAGGTCCGGGGAGCTGTTTTTT.

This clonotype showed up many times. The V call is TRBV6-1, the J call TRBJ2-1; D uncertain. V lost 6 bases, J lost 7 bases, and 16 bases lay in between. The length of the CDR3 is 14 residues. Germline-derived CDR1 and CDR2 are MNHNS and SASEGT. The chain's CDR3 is CASSKEYGSNEQFF. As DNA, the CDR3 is TGTGCCAGCAGCAAGGAATACGGCTCGAATGAGCAGTTCTTC.

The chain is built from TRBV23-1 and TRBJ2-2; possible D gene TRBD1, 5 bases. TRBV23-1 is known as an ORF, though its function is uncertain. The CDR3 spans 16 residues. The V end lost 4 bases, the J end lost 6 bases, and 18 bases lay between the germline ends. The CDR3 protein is CASSLVWGPASGELFF. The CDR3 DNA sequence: TGCGCCAGCAGTCTTGTTTGGGGCCCCGCTTCCGGGGAGCTGTTTTTT.

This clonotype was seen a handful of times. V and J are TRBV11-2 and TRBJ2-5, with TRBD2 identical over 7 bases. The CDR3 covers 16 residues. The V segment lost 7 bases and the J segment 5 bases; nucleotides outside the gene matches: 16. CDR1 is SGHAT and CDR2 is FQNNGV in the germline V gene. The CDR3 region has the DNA TGTGCCAGCACATCCCAGGGAGCGGGGAGGAGGGAGACCCAGTACTTC. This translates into CASTSQGAGRRETQYF.

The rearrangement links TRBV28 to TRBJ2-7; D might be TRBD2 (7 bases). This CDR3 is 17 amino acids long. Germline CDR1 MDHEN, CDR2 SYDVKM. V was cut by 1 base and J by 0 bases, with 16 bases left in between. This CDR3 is CASSLLAGDTHSYEQYF. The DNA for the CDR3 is TGTGCCAGCAGTTTATTGGCGGGGGACACCCACTCCTACGAGCAGTACTTC.

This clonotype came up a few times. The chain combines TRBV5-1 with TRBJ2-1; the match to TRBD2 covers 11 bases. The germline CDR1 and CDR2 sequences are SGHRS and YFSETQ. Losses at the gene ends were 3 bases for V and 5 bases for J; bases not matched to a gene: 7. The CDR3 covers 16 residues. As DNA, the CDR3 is TGCGCCAGCAGCTGGGCCGGGACTAGCGGCAACAATGAGCAGTTCTTC. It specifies CASSWAGTSGNNEQFF.

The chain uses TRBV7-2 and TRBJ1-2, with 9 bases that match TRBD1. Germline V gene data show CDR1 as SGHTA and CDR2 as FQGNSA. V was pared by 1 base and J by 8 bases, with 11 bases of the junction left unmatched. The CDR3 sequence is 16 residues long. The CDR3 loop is CASSLGSGQGYDGYTF. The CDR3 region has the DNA TGTGCCAGCAGCTTAGGCTCGGGACAGGGATATGACGGCTACACCTTC.

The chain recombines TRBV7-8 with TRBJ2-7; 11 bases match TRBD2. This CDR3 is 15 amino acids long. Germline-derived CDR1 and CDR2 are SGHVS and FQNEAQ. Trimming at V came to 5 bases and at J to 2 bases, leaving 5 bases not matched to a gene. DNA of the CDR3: TGTGCCAGCAGCCCTACTAGCGGGAGTGCCTACGAGCAGTACTTC. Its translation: CASSPTSGSAYEQYF.

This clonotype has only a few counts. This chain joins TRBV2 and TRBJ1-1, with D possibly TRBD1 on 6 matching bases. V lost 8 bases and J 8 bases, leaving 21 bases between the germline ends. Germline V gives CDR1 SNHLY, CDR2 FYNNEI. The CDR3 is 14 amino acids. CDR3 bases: TGTGCCAGCGGGGGGCGGAACCCTGGGGGGGAAGCTTTCTTT. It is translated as CASGGRNPGGEAFF.

CDR3 sequence reads: CASSETGGVSGANVLTF. In nucleotides, the CDR3 is TGTGCCAGCAGTGAGACAGGGGGAGTATCTGGGGCCAACGTCCTGACTTTC. The rearrangement joins TRBV6-1 to TRBJ2-6; 9 bases line up with TRBD1. Germline V gene lookup returns CDR1 MNHNS and CDR2 SASEGT. The trim removed 3 bases at V and 1 base at J, leaving 4 bases unmatched. The CDR3 runs 17 residues.

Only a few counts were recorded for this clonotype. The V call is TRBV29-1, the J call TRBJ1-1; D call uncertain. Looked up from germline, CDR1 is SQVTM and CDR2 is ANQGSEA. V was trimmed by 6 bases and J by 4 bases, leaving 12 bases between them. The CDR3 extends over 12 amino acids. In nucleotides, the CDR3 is TGCAGCGTGGTCCGGGGTCCCACTGAAGCTTTCTTT. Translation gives CSVVRGPTEAFF. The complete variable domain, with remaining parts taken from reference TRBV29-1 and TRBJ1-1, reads SAVISQKPSRDICQRGTSLTIQCQVDSQVTMMFWYRQQPGQSLTLIATANQGSEATYESGFVIDKFPISRPNLTFSTLTVSNMSPEDSSIYLCSVVRGPTEAFFGQGTRLTVV.

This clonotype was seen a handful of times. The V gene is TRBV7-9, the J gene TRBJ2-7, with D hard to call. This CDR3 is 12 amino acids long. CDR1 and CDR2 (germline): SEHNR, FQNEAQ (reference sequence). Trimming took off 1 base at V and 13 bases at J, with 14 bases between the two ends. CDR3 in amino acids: CASSLDSGPIYF. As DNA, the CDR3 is TGTGCCAGCAGCTTAGACTCAGGACCAATTTACTTC.